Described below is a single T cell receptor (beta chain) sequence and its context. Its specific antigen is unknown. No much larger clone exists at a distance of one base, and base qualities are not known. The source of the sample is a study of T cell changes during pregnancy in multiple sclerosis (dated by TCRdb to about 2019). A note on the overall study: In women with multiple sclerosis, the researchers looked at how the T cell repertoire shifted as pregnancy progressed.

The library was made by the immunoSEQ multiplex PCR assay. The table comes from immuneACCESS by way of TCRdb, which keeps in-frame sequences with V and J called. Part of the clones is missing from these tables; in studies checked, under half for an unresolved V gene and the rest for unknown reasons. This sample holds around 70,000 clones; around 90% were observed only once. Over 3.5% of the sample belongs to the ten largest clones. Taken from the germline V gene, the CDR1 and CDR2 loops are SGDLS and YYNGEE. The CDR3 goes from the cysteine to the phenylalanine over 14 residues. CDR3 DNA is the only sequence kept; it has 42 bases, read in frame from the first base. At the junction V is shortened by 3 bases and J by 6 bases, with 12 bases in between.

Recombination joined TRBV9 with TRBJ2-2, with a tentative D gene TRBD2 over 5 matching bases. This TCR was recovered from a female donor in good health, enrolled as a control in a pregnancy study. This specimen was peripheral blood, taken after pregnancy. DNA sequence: TGTGCCAGCAGCGGGACTTCGGACGCCGGGGAGCTGTTTTTT. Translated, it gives CASSGTSDAGELFF.